This T cell receptor beta chain originates from a study of breast tumors, draining lymph nodes, adjacent tissues. Study results and limitations: Most tumor T cells seemingly derive from lymph node, then expand in tumor. Compared with basal-like, luminal-like tumors shared significantly more repertoire with nontumor tissue. Tumors had less TCR diversity than lymph nodes, more than nontumor tissue.

This clonotype has ten or more counts. Its antigen is unknown. Samples came from axillary lymph nodes draining the breast cancer. This CDR3 region has 12 residues. Per germline, CDR1 SGHTA and CDR2 FQGNSA. Germline trimming cut 5 bases from V and 4 bases from J; bases unmatched to any gene: 0. TCRdb ran MiXCR on the multiplex PCR reads and lists one entry per CDR3 protein. The data hold 200,000 to 250,000 distinct CDR3 sequences, with less than 40% observed a single time. The TCR was taken from a female donor with breast cancer. Some clones in this sample may be carry-over from other donors' samples. The sample taken for sequencing was axillary lymph node tissue. The V call is TRBV7-2, the J call TRBJ2-3; TRBD2 matches at 7 bases. This CDR3 is CASSRGADTQYF. CDR3 nucleotides: TGTGCCAGCAGCCGGGGGGCAGATACGCAGTATTTT.